This T cell receptor (beta chain) stems from a study of tumor and adjacent non-tumor tissue in lung cancer. Study-level information: Histology: 12 adenocarcinoma, a couple of squamous cell carcinoma, 1 small cell lung cancer.

Three rounds of nested PCR, following a modified ARM-PCR protocol, produced the TCRbeta library. One entry per CDR3 protein, called by TCRdb with MiXCR from the multiplex PCR reads. The repertoire holds 95,000 to 150,000 distinct CDR3 sequences, with approximately 66% as singletons. The template was RNA from unsorted bulk tissue. Turning to this clonotype: This may come from a read error, since a much larger clone is one base off. This is likely a read error, given that the CDR3 carries no conserved phenylalanine or tryptophan at its end.

Source material: lung tumor tissue. The receptor comes from a man between 25 and 39 years old with non-small cell lung cancer.

The CDR3 is CSASSGRALETQYL. CDR3 nucleotide sequence: TGCAGTGCTAGTAGCGGGAGGGCCTTGGAGACCCAGTACTTA. V is TRBV20-1 and J is TRBJ2-5; 11 bases are shared with TRBD2. V was clipped by 3 bases and J by 5 bases; unmatched bases: 5. Germline V lookup: CDR1 DFQATT, CDR2 SNEGSKA (reference sequence). This CDR3 is 14 amino acids long.